This is a list of T cell receptor beta chains from one sample in a study of Graves' ophthalmopathy and Graves' hyperthyroidism. TCRdb re-derived calls from the multiplex PCR reads in MiXCR, one entry per CDR3 protein. Of over a million distinct CDR3 sequences listed, around a third are singletons. The specimen was peripheral blood or thyroid tissue (not recorded which). Receptor source: an adult man with Graves' hyperthyroidism. CDR3s include the opening cysteine and the closing phenylalanine or tryptophan. The D gene is left open where the match is weak. Size values are once, few and many counts, or a class for expanded clones, and some rows have none.

-	TRBV7-2	-	TRBJ2-2	TGTGCCAGCAGCTTAAATACCCCCGGGGAGCTGTTTTTT	CASSLNTPGELFF
TRBD1	TRBV19	-	TRBJ1-1	TGTGCCAGTAGTACCCGGACAGGGAATAGCCGGATGAACACTGAAGCTTTCTTT	CASSTRTGNSRMNTEAFF
-	TRBV25-1	-	TRBJ1-2	TGTGCCAGCAGTTGCGGGTTCGGCTACACCTTC	CASSCGFGYTF
TRBD2	TRBV7-3	few	TRBJ2-2	TGTGCCAGCAGCCCCCGAGGAGCGGGGAATGCCGGGGAGCTGTTTTTT	CASSPRGAGNAGELFF
TRBD1	TRBV7-9	many	TRBJ1-1	TGTGCCAGCAGCTTAGCGAGCCAGGGGGCCCAAGCTTTCTTT	CASSLASQGAQAFF
-	TRBV25-1	-	TRBJ2-7	TGTGCCAGCAGTTCCGGGGGTGCCCAAATGGAGCAGTACTTC	CASSSGGAQMEQYF
-	TRBV7-2	many	TRBJ1-5	TGTGCCAGCAGCCCGTGGACCCGGGGGCGCAATCAGCCCCAGCATTTT	CASSPWTRGRNQPQHF
-	TRBV6-5	many	TRBJ2-5	TGTGCCAGCAGTCCGGGGTGGGTGGGCCAAGAGACCCAGTACTTC	CASSPGWVGQETQYF
TRBD1	TRBV6-2/TRBV6-3	few	TRBJ1-5	TGTGCCAGCCGAAGCGCGGGACAGGGGAATCAGCCCCAGCATTTT	CASRSAGQGNQPQHF
-	TRBV19	many	TRBJ2-2	TGTGCCAGTAGTATAATATGGTCTGGTTTCGGGGAGCTGTTTTTT	CASSIIWSGFGELFF
-	TRBV12-3/TRBV12-4	-	TRBJ2-7	TGTGCCAGCAGTTTTGGTGGTAGAGACGAGCAGTACTTC	CASSFGGRDEQYF
TRBD1	TRBV19	many	TRBJ1-2	TGTGCCAGTAGTCTCGACAGGGCAGAGTTGGGCTACACCTTC	CASSLDRAELGYTF
-	TRBV6-2/TRBV6-3	many	TRBJ1-5	TGTGCCAGCAACCAAGGGGGCAATCAGCCCCAGCATTTT	CASNQGGNQPQHF
TRBD2	TRBV29-1	-	TRBJ2-7	TGCAGCGTTACCAACCGAAGGACTAGCGGGACCTACGAGCAGTACTTC	CSVTNRRTSGTYEQYF
-	TRBV4-2	-	TRBJ1-2	TGTGCCAGCAGCCAAGTGTCTGGGGCGAGTGGCTACACCTTC	CASSQVSGASGYTF
TRBD1	TRBV7-2	many	TRBJ2-7	TGTGCCAGCAGCACCCGGGACAGGGGCGACGAGCAGTACTTC	CASSTRDRGDEQYF
-	TRBV10-3	many	TRBJ1-1	TGTGCCATCAGTGAAGGGGCAATGAACACTGAAGCTTTCTTT	CAISEGAMNTEAFF
-	TRBV24-1	many	TRBJ2-2	TGTGCCACCAGTGATTTCGCCAGGGGGAACACCGGGGAGCTGTTTTTT	CATSDFARGNTGELFF
-	TRBV29-1	-	TRBJ1-2	TGCAGCGTTGTGGCGGATTTCTATGGCTACACCTTC	CSVVADFYGYTF
-	TRBV6-5	-	TRBJ2-7	TGTGCCAGCAGACGAGGGGGGCCATTGGTCGAGCAGTACTTC	CASRRGGPLVEQYF
TRBD1	TRBV27	few	TRBJ1-6	TGTGCCAGCAGTCTCACCCGGGACAGCATTTCACCCCTCCACTTT	CASSLTRDSISPLHF
-	TRBV29-1	-	TRBJ1-5	TGCAGCGGATTAGGGAATCAGCCCCAGCATTTT	CSGLGNQPQHF